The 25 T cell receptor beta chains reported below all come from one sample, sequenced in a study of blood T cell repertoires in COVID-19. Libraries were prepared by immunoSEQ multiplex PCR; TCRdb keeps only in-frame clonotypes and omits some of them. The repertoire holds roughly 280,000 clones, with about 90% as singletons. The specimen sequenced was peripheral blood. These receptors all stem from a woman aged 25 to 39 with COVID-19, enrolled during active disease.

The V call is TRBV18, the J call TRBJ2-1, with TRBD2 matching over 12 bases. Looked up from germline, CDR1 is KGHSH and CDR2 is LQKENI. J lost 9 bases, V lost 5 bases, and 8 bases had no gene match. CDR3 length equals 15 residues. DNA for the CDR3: TGTGCCAGCTCAGATCTAGCGGGAGGGCGTGGTGAGCAGTTCTTC. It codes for CASSDLAGGRGEQFF.

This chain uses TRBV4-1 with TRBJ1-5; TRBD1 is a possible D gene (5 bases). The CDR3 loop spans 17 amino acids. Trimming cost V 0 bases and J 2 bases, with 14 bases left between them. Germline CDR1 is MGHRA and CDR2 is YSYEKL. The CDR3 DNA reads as TGCGCCAGCAGCCAAGATTCTTGGGGACTGGGCAATCAGCCCCAGCATTTT. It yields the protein CASSQDSWGLGNQPQHF.

CDR3 in DNA: TGTGCCAGCAGCCAAGGTACCAGGGGCTACCCTCCCTACGAGCAGTACTTC. Translation: CASSQGTRGYPPYEQYF. The chain employs TRBV3-1 (or the pseudogene TRBV3-2) and TRBJ2-7, with D perhaps matching TRBD1 (6 bases). V was clipped by 1 base and J by 2 bases, with 18 bases between them. In germline, CDR1 is LGHDT, CDR2 YNNKEL (reference sequence). The CDR3 loop spans 17 amino acids.

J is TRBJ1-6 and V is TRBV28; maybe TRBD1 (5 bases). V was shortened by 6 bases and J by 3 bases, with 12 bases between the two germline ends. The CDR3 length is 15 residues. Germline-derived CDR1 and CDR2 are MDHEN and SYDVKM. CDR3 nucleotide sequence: TGTGCCAGCAGCCACTACGGGGGCTATAATTCACCCCTCCACTTT. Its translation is CASSHYGGYNSPLHF.

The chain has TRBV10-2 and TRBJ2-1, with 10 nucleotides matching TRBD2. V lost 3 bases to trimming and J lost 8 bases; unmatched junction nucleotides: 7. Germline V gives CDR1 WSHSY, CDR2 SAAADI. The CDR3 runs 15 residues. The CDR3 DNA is TGCGCCAGCAGTGAAAGGCTAGCGGGAGCGGATGAGCAGTTCTTC. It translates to CASSERLAGADEQFF.

For the CDR3, the DNA is TGTGCCAGCAGCCGGGAGAGTATGAACACTGAAGCTTTCTTT. Translated: CASSRESMNTEAFF. The genes are TRBV5-5 and TRBJ1-1; D not resolved. The CDR3 covers 14 residues. The germline V gene has CDR1 SGHKS and CDR2 YYEKEE (reference sequence). The germline V and J ends were trimmed by 4 bases and 0 bases, with 10 bases remaining between them.

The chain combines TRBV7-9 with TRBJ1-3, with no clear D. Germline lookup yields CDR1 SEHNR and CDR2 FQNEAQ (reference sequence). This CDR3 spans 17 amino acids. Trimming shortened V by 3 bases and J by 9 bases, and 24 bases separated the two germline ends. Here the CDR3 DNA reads TGTGCCAGCAGCTTCCCCCCACCGGCCACAGAGATCGGCACCATATATTTT. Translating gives CASSFPPPATEIGTIYF.

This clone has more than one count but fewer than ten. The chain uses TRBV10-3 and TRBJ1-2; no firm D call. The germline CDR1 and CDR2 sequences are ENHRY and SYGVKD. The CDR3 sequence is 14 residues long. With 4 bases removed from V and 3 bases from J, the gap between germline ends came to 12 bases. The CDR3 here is CAISGPRVDYGYTF. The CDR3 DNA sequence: TGTGCCATCAGTGGCCCACGGGTGGACTATGGCTACACCTTC.

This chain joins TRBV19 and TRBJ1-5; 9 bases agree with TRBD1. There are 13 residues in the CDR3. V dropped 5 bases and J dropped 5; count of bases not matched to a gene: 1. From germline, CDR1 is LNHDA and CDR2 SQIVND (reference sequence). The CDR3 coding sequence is TGTGCCAGTAGTCGGGACAGGGATCAGCCCCAGCATTTT. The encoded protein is CASSRDRDQPQHF.

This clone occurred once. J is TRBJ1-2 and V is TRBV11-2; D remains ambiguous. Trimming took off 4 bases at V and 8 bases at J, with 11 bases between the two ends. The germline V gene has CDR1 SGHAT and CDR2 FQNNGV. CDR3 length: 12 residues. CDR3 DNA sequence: TGTGCCAGCAGCTCCACCGGGAGGGGCTACACCTTC. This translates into CASSSTGRGYTF.

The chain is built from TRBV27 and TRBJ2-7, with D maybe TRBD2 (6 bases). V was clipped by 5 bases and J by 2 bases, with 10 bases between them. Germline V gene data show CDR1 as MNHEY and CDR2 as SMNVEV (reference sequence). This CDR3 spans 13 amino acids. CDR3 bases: TGTGCCAGCAGTCTCGGGGGTACCTACGAGCAGTACTTC. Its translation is CASSLGGTYEQYF.

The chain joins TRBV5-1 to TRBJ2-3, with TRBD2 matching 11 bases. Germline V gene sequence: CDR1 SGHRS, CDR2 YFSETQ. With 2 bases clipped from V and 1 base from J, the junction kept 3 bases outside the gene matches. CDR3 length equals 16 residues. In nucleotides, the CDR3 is TGCGCCAGCAGCTTTACTAGCGGGAGCGGCACAGATACGCAGTATTTT. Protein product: CASSFTSGSGTDTQYF.

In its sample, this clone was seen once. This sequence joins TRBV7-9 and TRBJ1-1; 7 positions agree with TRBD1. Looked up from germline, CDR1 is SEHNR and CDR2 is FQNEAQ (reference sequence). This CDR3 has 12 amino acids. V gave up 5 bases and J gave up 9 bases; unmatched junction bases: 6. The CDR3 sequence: CASSQTGQQAFF. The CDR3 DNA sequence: TGTGCCAGCAGCCAGACGGGACAGCAAGCTTTCTTT. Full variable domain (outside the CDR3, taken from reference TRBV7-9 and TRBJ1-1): DTGVSQNPRHKITKRGQNVTFRCDPISEHNRLYWYRQTLGQGPEFLTYFQNEAQLEKSRLLSDRFSAERPKGSFSTLEIQRTEQGDSAMYLCASSQTGQQAFFGQGTRLTVV.

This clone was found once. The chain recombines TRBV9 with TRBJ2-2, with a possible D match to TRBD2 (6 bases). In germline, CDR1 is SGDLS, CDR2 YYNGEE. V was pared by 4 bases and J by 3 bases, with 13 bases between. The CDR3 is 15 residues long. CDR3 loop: CASSPLIADTGELFF. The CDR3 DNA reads TGTGCCAGCAGCCCCCTTATAGCGGACACCGGGGAGCTGTTTTTT.

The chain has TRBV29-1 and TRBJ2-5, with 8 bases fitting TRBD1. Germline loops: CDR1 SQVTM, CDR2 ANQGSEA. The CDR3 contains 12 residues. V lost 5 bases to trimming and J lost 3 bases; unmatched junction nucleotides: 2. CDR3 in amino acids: CSVRQGKETQYF. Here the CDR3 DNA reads TGCAGCGTTCGACAGGGGAAAGAGACCCAGTACTTC.

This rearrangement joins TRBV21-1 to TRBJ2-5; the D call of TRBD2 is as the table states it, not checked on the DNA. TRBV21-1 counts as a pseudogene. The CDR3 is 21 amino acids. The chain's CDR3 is CASSKCPGLAGGLGDQETQYF. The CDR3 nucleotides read TGTGCCAGCAGCAAATGCCCAGGACTAGCGGGAGGGCTAGGGGACCAAGAGACCCAGTACTTC.

The CDR3 DNA sequence: TGTGCCAGTAGTATTTCCCTTATAGAGACCCAGTACTTC. Protein: CASSISLIETQYF. The chain is built from TRBV19 and TRBJ2-5; D is uncertain. Germline V gene sequence: CDR1 LNHDA, CDR2 SQIVND (reference sequence). The CDR3 totals 13 residues. Trimming removed 3 bases from V and 4 bases from J, with 9 bases in between.

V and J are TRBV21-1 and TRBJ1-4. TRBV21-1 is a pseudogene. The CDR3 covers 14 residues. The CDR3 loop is CASSMRDCNEKLFF. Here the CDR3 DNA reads TGTGCCAGCAGCATGAGGGATTGCAATGAAAAACTGTTTTTT.

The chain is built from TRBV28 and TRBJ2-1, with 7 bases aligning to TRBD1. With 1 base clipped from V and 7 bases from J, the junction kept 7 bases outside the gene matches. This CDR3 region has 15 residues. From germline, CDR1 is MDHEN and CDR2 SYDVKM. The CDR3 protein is CASSLFRTGVNEQFF. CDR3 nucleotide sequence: TGTGCCAGCAGTTTATTTAGAACAGGGGTGAATGAGCAGTTCTTC. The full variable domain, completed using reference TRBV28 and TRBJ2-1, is DVKVTQSSRYLVKRTGEKVFLECVQDMDHENMFWYRQDPGLGLRLIYFSYDVKMKEKGDIPEGYSVSREKKERFSLILESASTNQTSMYLCASSLFRTGVNEQFFGPGTRLTVL.

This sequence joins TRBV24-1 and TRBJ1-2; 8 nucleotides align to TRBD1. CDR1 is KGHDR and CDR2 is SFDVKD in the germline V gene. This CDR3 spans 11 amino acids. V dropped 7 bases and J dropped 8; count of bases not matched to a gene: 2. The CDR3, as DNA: TGTGCCACCAGGGACAGGGTCGGCTACACCTTC. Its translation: CATRDRVGYTF.

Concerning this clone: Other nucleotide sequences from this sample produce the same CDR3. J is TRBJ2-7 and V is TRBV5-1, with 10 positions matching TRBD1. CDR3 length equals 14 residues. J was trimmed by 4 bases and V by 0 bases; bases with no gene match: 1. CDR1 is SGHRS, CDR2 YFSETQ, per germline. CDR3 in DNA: TGCGCCAGCAGCTTGGGACAGGGGGCTTACGAGCAGTACTTC. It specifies CASSLGQGAYEQYF. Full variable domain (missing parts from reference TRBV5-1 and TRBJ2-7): KAGVTQTPRYLIKTRGQQVTLSCSPISGHRSVSWYQQTPGQGLQFLFEYFSETQRNKGNFPGRFSGRQFSNSRSEMNVSTLELGDSALYLCASSLGQGAYEQYFGPGTRLTVT.

CDR3 residues: CASSPTSGIGYEQYF. The CDR3, as DNA: TGCGCCAGCAGCCCTACTAGCGGGATCGGGTACGAGCAGTACTTC. The chain uses TRBV5-1 and TRBJ2-7, with 10 bases identical to TRBD2. V shed 4 bases, J shed 4 bases, and the junction held 8 bases outside the gene matches. Looked up from germline, CDR1 is SGHRS and CDR2 is YFSETQ. The CDR3 length is 15 residues.

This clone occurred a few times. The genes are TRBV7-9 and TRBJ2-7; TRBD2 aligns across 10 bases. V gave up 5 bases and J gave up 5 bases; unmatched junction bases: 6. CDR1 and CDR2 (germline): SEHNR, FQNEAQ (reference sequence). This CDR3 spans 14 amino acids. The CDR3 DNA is TGTGCCAGCAGCGCGAGCGGGAGGGCCAACGAGCAGTACTTC. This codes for CASSASGRANEQYF. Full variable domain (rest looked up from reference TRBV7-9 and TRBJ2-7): DTGVSQNPRHKITKRGQNVTFRCDPISEHNRLYWYRQTLGQGPEFLTYFQNEAQLEKSRLLSDRFSAERPKGSFSTLEIQRTEQGDSAMYLCASSASGRANEQYFGPGTRLTVT.

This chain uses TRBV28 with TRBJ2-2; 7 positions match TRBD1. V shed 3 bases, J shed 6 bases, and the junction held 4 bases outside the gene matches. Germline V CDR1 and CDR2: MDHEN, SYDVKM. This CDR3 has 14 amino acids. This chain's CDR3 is CASSFRGRSGELFF. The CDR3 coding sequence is TGTGCCAGCAGTTTCAGGGGGAGATCCGGGGAGCTGTTTTTT.

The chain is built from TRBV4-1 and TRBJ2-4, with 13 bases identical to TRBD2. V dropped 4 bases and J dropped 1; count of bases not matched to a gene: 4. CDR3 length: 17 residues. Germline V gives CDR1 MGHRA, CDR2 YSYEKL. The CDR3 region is CASSPLTSGRAKNIQYF. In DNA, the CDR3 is TGCGCCAGCAGCCCACTGACTAGCGGGAGGGCCAAAAACATTCAGTACTTC.